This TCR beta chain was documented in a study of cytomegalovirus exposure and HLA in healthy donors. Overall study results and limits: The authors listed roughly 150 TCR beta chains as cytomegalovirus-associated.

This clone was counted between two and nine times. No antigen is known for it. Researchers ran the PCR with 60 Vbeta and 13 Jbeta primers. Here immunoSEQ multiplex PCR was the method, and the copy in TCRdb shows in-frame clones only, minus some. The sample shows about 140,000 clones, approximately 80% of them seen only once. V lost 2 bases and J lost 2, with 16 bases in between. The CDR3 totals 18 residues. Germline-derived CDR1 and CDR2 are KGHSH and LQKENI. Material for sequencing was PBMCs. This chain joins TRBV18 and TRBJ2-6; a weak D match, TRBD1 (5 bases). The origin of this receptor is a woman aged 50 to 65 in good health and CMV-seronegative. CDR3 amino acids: CASSPRWQGNTGANVLTF. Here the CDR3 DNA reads TGTGCCAGCTCACCAAGGTGGCAGGGAAATACTGGGGCCAACGTCCTGACTTTC. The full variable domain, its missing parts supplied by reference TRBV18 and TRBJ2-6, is NAGVMQNPRHLVRRRGQEARLRCSPMKGHSHVYWYRQLPEEGLKFMVYLQKENIIDESGMPKERFSAEFPKEGPSILRIQQVVRGDSAAYFCASSPRWQGNTGANVLTFGAGSRLTVL.